These 10 T cell receptor beta chains were all obtained from the same sample, sequenced in a study of blood T cell repertoires in COVID-19. TCRdb's table, derived via immunoSEQ multiplex PCR, lists solely in-frame clones and lacks some. The sample carries about 60,000 clones, 65% to 90% recorded once. Source material: peripheral blood. The origin of the receptors is a man between 50 and 59 years old with COVID-19, enrolled during active disease.

CDR3 DNA sequence: TGTGCCAGCAGCCGGGGGCTAGCGGGAGCGACAGATACGCAGTATTTT. As protein: CASSRGLAGATDTQYF. V usage is TRBV5-6 and J usage is TRBJ2-3; 10 bases match TRBD2. This CDR3 contains 16 residues. Germline loops: CDR1 SGHDT, CDR2 YYEEEE. V gave up 4 bases and J gave up 3 bases; unmatched junction bases: 8.

This clone was counted a single time. CDR3 bases: TGCAGCGTTGTTGGAACCGGGAAGACCCAGTACTTC. Its translation is CSVVGTGKTQYF. The genes are TRBV29-1 and TRBJ2-5, with TRBD2 as a possible D gene (5 bases). V lost 4 bases and J 6 bases, leaving 12 bases between the germline ends. This CDR3 comprises 12 residues. Germline V gives CDR1 SQVTM, CDR2 ANQGSEA.

V usage is TRBV3-1 (or the pseudogene TRBV3-2) and J usage is TRBJ2-1; unclear D gene. Between the trimmed V and J ends, which lost 0 bases and 4 bases, there was a span of 10 bases. Germline-derived CDR1 and CDR2 are LGHDT and YNNKEL (reference sequence). The CDR3 is made up of 15 amino acids. CDR3 coding DNA: TGTGCCAGCAGCCAAGATGCGGTCAAATACAATGAGCAGTTCTTC. It translates to CASSQDAVKYNEQFF.

The rearrangement uses TRBV19 and TRBJ2-7, with 7 bases lining up with TRBD1. Germline V gene lookup returns CDR1 LNHDA and CDR2 SQIVND (reference sequence). Trimming at V came to 4 bases and at J to 3 bases, leaving 12 bases not matched to a gene. CDR3 size: 16 residues. CDR3 sequence reads: CASSRKMTGLIYEQYF. CDR3 DNA: TGTGCCAGTAGTAGAAAAATGACAGGGCTCATCTACGAGCAGTACTTC.

J is TRBJ2-3 and V is TRBV9, with TRBD2 matching over 9 bases. With 4 bases clipped from V and 3 bases from J, the junction kept 9 bases outside the gene matches. The CDR3 sequence is 16 residues long. CDR1 and CDR2 (germline): SGDLS, YYNGEE. The DNA of the CDR3 is TGTGCCAGCAGCACGTATAGCGGGAGTGGGACAGATACGCAGTATTTT. This codes for CASSTYSGSGTDTQYF.

This clone was recorded once. The V call is TRBV9, the J call TRBJ1-2; D possibly corresponds to TRBD1 (6 bases). The CDR3 has 14 residues. Germline-derived CDR1 and CDR2 are SGDLS and YYNGEE. The V end lost 0 bases, the J end lost 8 bases, and 14 bases lay between the germline ends. In DNA form, the CDR3 reads TGTGCCAGCAGCGTAGCGGTAACAGGGAGCGGCTACACCTTC. This translates into CASSVAVTGSGYTF.

The chain employs TRBV7-8 and TRBJ1-5; 10 nucleotides agree with TRBD1. This CDR3 is built from 15 residues. Unmatched junction bases numbered 8, after V lost 5 bases and J lost 7 bases. Per germline, CDR1 SGHVS and CDR2 FQNEAQ. CDR3 sequence: CASSGLGQGNQPQHF. The CDR3 coding sequence is TGTGCCAGCAGCGGGTTGGGACAGGGGAACCAGCCCCAGCATTTT.

The chain joins TRBV28 to TRBJ1-5; 7 bases map to TRBD1. The length of the CDR3 is 14 residues. Trimming at V came to 5 bases and at J to 6 bases, leaving 7 bases not matched to a gene. Germline CDR1 and CDR2: MDHEN and SYDVKM. CDR3 region: CASSTGTVPQPQHF. The CDR3 nucleotides are TGTGCCAGCAGTACCGGGACAGTCCCTCAGCCCCAGCATTTT. Drawing the rest from reference TRBV28 and TRBJ1-5, the complete variable domain is DVKVTQSSRYLVKRTGEKVFLECVQDMDHENMFWYRQDPGLGLRLIYFSYDVKMKEKGDIPEGYSVSREKKERFSLILESASTNQTSMYLCASSTGTVPQPQHFGDGTRLSIL.

This chain connects TRBV6-1 to TRBJ1-6, with TRBD1 matching 7 bases. In germline, CDR1 is MNHNS, CDR2 SASEGT. V lost 3 bases and J lost 5; bases outside the gene matches: 10. This CDR3 contains 17 residues. The CDR3 loop reads CASSDEGAPLHNSPLHF. The CDR3 nucleotides read TGTGCCAGCAGTGACGAGGGGGCCCCCCTGCATAATTCACCCCTCCACTTT.

The V call is TRBV19, the J call TRBJ2-7; 11 bases match TRBD2. Germline assignment: CDR1 LNHDA and CDR2 SQIVND (reference sequence). The V segment lost 5 bases and the J segment 4 bases; nucleotides outside the gene matches: 7. The CDR3 runs to 15 residues. CDR3 bases: TGTGCCAGTAGTCAACCGGGACTAGCGGAGTACGAGCAGTACTTC. Translating gives CASSQPGLAEYEQYF.